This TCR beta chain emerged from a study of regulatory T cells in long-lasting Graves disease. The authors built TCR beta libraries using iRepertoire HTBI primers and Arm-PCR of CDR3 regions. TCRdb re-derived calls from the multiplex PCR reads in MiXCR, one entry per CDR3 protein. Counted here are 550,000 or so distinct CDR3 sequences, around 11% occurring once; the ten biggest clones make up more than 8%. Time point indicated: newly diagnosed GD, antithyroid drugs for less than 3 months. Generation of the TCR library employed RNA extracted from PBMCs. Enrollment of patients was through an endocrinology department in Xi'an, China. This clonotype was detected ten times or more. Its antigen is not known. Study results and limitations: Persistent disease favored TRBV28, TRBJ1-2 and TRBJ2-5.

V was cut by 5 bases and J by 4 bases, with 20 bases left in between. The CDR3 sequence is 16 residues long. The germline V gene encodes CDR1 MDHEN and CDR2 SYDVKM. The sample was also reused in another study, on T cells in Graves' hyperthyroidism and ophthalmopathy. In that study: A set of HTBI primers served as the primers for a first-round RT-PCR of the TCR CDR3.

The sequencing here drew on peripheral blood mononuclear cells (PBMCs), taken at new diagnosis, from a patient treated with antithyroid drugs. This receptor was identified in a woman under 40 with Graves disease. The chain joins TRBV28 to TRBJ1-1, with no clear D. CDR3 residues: CASSPIRLLGSTEAFF. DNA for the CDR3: TGTGCCAGCAGTCCGATCCGGCTGCTTGGGAGCACTGAAGCTTTCTTT.